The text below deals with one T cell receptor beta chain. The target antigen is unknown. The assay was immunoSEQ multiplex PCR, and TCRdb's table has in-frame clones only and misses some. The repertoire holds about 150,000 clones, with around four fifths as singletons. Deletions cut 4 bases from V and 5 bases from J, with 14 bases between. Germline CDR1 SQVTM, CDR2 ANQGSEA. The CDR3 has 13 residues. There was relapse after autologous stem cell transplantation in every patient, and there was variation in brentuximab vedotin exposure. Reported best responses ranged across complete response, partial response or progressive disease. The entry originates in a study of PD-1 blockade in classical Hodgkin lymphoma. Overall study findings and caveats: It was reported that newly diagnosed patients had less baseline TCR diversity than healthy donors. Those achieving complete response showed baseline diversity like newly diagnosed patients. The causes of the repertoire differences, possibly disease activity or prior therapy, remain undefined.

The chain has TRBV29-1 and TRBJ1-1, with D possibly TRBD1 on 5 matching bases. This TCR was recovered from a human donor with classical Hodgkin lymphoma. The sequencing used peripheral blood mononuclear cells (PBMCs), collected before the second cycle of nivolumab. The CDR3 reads CSVAAGRGTEAFF. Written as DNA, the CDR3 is TGCAGCGTTGCTGCAGGGCGGGGGACTGAAGCTTTCTTT.